This is a list of T cell receptor beta chains from one sample in a study of blood T cell repertoires in COVID-19. The method was immunoSEQ multiplex PCR; TCRdb's version includes in-frame clones alone and lacks a portion of them. This table has 400,000 to 450,000 clones, less than 95% appearing once. What was sequenced was PBMCs or T cells enriched from blood (not recorded which). The source of these receptors is a man aged 18-30 years who had recovered from COVID-19. CDR3s include the opening cysteine and the closing phenylalanine or tryptophan. Each record gives: V gene, J gene, D gene, clone size, CDR3 DNA, CDR3 protein. A D gene is named only where the DNA matches it firmly. A row's size may be missing; if present it is once, few, many or a size class.

TRBV5-4,TRBJ1-1,TRBD1,few,TGTGCCAGCAGCGGGGACAGGGGGCATGAAGCTTTCTTT,CASSGDRGHEAFF
TRBV3-1/TRBV3-2,TRBJ1-6,-,-,TGTGCCAGCAGCCAAGTCGCAGGAAATTCACCCCTCCACTTT,CASSQVAGNSPLHF
TRBV28,TRBJ2-1,-,-,TGTGCCAGCAGTTTATACCAAACTAGCAATGAGCAGTTCTTC,CASSLYQTSNEQFF
TRBV30,TRBJ2-1,-,-,TGTGCCTGGAGTGTGCAGCGGGATGAGCAGTTCTTC,CAWSVQRDEQFF
TRBV28,TRBJ1-2,-,-,TGTGCCAGCAGTCACACAGATTATGGCTACACCTTC,CASSHTDYGYTF
TRBV11-3,TRBJ1-1,-,-,TGTGCCAGCAGCCCCGGTGGAAGCATGGGCGACACTGAAGCTTTCTTT,CASSPGGSMGDTEAFF
TRBV10-3,TRBJ1-2,TRBD1,-,TGTGCCATCAGGACTGCCGGGACAGACTATGGCTACACCTTC,CAIRTAGTDYGYTF
TRBV27,TRBJ1-1,-,-,TGTGCCAGCAGTTGGGGGGGTCTGAACACTGAAGCTTTCTTT,CASSWGGLNTEAFF
TRBV2,TRBJ2-5,-,once,TGTGCCAGCAGCCGAAACAGCCAAGGAGAGACCCAGTACTTC,CASSRNSQGETQYF
TRBV11-3,TRBJ2-5,TRBD1,-,TGTGCCAGCGGGGACAGGCCGGAGACCCAGTACTTC,CASGDRPETQYF
TRBV3-1/TRBV3-2,TRBJ2-3,TRBD2,-,TGTGCCAGCAGCCCCCCGAGCGGGACTAGCGGGAGATTTATTGATACGCAGTATTTT,CASSPPSGTSGRFIDTQYF
TRBV11-2,TRBJ1-2,-,few,TGTGCCAGCAGCCCTAAGACAGGTGGTGGCTACACCTTC,CASSPKTGGGYTF
TRBV19,TRBJ1-1,-,-,TGTGCCAGTTGGAAACAGGCGAACACTGAAGCTTTCTTT,CASWKQANTEAFF
TRBV28,TRBJ1-6,-,-,TGTGCCAGCAGTTCCAGTGACCGCCGCGGTAATTCACCCCTCCACTTT,CASSSSDRRGNSPLHF
TRBV2,TRBJ1-5,-,once,TGTGCCAGCAGTGAATCCGGGCAGCCCCAGCATTTT,CASSESGQPQHF
TRBV3-1/TRBV3-2,TRBJ2-5,-,-,TGTGCCAGCAGCCAAGGCGTTTATCAAGAGACCCAGTACTTC,CASSQGVYQETQYF
TRBV5-5,TRBJ1-4,-,-,TGTGCCAGCAGTCACAAATTATCCCCGGCCGCGGGCGGGGAACTGTTTTTT,CASSHKLSPAAGGELFF
TRBV7-3,TRBJ2-3,-,-,TGTGCCAGCAGCCCTATGGGGGGGGCCACAGATACGCAGTATTTT,CASSPMGGATDTQYF
TRBV2,TRBJ1-3,-,-,TGTGCCAGCAGACCCCAGGGTTTAGGAAACACCATATATTTT,CASRPQGLGNTIYF
TRBV27,TRBJ1-2,-,-,TGTGCCAGCAGTTTAAAGGGGGAGAAAGGCTACACCTTC,CASSLKGEKGYTF
TRBV6-5,TRBJ1-1,-,once,TGTGCCAGCAGTTACTCGATAATAGACACTGAAGCTTTCTTT,CASSYSIIDTEAFF
TRBV5-1,TRBJ1-1,-,-,TGCGCCAGCAGCTTGGGAGCTAACACTGAAGCTTTCTTT,CASSLGANTEAFF
TRBV18,TRBJ2-7,TRBD1,-,TGTGCCAGCTCAAGGGGGGACAGGGACGAGCAGTACTTC,CASSRGDRDEQYF
TRBV6-5,TRBJ2-7,-,-,TGTGCCAGCAGTTACTCCGCGGGGTCCTACGAGCAGTACTTC,CASSYSAGSYEQYF
TRBV7-9,TRBJ2-2,TRBD2,-,TGTGCCAGCAGCTTAGTGGCTAGCGGGAGCGCGAACACCGGGGAGCTGTTTTTT,CASSLVASGSANTGELFF
TRBV10-1,TRBJ2-7,TRBD1,-,TGCGCCAGACACTTAATCCGGGACAGGGGCTACGAGCAGTACTTC,CARHLIRDRGYEQYF
TRBV6-2/TRBV6-3,TRBJ2-2,TRBD2,-,TGTGCCAGCAGCAATCTGGGACTAGACACCGGGGAGCTGTTTTTT,CASSNLGLDTGELFF
TRBV27,TRBJ2-5,-,-,TGTGCCAGCAGTTCCAGGCCGCAAGAGACCCAGTACTTC,CASSSRPQETQYF
TRBV5-6,TRBJ2-3,TRBD2,once,TGTGCCAGCAGCTTGGGCGCTAGCGGAGATAGCACAGATACGCAGTATTTT,CASSLGASGDSTDTQYF
TRBV5-4,TRBJ1-2,-,-,TGTGCCAGCAGGCTCGGACAAGCCCTGGGTGGCTACACCTTC,CASRLGQALGGYTF
TRBV18,TRBJ2-7,TRBD2,-,TGTGCCAGCTCACCACAGAGATTGACTAGCGGGAAGACCTACGAGCAGTACTTC,CASSPQRLTSGKTYEQYF
TRBV29-1,TRBJ1-2,TRBD1,-,TGCAGCGTTCTCGTCTCGATTTTTGGTCTTACCGGACAGGGGGGGTATAGGCGCTATGGCTACACCTTC,CSVLVSIFGLTGQGGYRRYGYTF
TRBV19,TRBJ1-1,-,-,TGTGCCAGTAGTAAAAATCCACAGGGTTCCCTCCCTGAAGCTTTCTTT,CASSKNPQGSLPEAFF
TRBV9,TRBJ2-3,TRBD2,-,TGTGCCAGCAGCCCTGGCCGGGGGGCAGATACGCAGTATTTT,CASSPGRGADTQYF
TRBV5-1,TRBJ2-3,TRBD1,-,TGCGCCAGCAGCCGTTCGACCGGGACAGGGGCCACAGATACGCAGTATTTT,CASSRSTGTGATDTQYF
TRBV3-1/TRBV3-2,TRBJ1-3,-,-,TGTGCCAGCAGCCTCGGCGGAGGGGTTAAGAACACCATATATTTT,CASSLGGGVKNTIYF
TRBV5-1,TRBJ2-3,-,-,TGCGCCAGCAGCAACCAGGGGAAACGAGATACGCAGTATTTT,CASSNQGKRDTQYF
TRBV14,TRBJ1-2,TRBD1,-,TGTGCCAGCAGCAACACAGGGGGCGGCTACACCTTC,CASSNTGGGYTF
TRBV29-1,TRBJ2-3,TRBD2,-,TGCAGCACCCCCGGGACTAGCGCTAGCACAGATACGCAGTATTTT,CSTPGTSASTDTQYF
TRBV5-1,TRBJ2-2,TRBD2,-,TGCGCCAGCAGCTTGGAGGGAGGGGCCGCATCCTACACCGGGGAGCTGTTTTTT,CASSLEGGAASYTGELFF
TRBV11-2,TRBJ1-1,-,-,TGTGCCAGCAGCTTTGACGGTCGGGGGTCGAACACTGAAGCTTTCTTT,CASSFDGRGSNTEAFF
TRBV19,TRBJ1-5,TRBD1,-,TGTGCCAGTAGGACAGGGGTTAATCAGCCCCAGCATTTT,CASRTGVNQPQHF
TRBV5-1,TRBJ2-1,TRBD1,-,TGCGCCAGCAGCTCTGGACAGGGAGCCTACAATGAGCAGTTCTTC,CASSSGQGAYNEQFF
TRBV5-1,TRBJ1-1,-,-,TGCGCCAGCAGCTTGGCTTCGACAGCGAACACTGAAGCTTTCTTT,CASSLASTANTEAFF
TRBV5-6,TRBJ2-1,TRBD1,-,TGTGCCAGCAGCTCAGGAGCAATTCAGGGGGCCGGGAGTCCGGAGCAGTTCTTC,CASSSGAIQGAGSPEQFF
TRBV9,TRBJ2-1,TRBD2,-,TGTGCCAGCAGCTTGGAGCGGGAGGTGTACTATGAGCAGTTCTTC,CASSLEREVYYEQFF
TRBV11-2,TRBJ2-3,TRBD1,-,TGTGCCAGCAGCTTCGGGGACAGGGCCCTCACAGATACGCAGTATTTT,CASSFGDRALTDTQYF
TRBV12-3/TRBV12-4,TRBJ1-1,-,-,TGTGCCAGCAGTTTATCGACGGAGACTGAAGCTTTCTTT,CASSLSTETEAFF